The clone carrying this T cell receptor beta chain turned up a few times. The antigen is not known. The limits of the CDR3 on the DNA are not certain, so only TCRdb's listed CDR3 is given. This sample stems from a study of circulating and synovial CD4+ cells in juvenile arthritis. The CDR3 has 14 amino acids, counting both end residues. Germline CDR1 GTSNPN, CDR2 SVGIG (reference sequence). The study's findings and limits: Bulk blood CD4 repertoires were more diverse than these. Vbeta family usage analysis did not detect the pathogenic-like versus bulk difference.

Some clones are missing from TCRdb's copy, which holds only in-frame ones; the method was immunoSEQ multiplex PCR. The sample records about 14,000 clones, approximately 80% being singletons. The chain couples TRBV30 to TRBJ1-1; the DNA was not compared with TRBD1, the D call given in the table. The specimen was CD4+ T cells from synovial fluid. This clonotype originated in a human patient with juvenile idiopathic arthritis. Some clones in this sample may be carry-over from other donors' samples. The CDR3 region is CAWSVGQGSTEALF.